One sample yielded the 27 T cell receptor beta chains listed below, sequenced in a study of long-term antiretroviral therapy in people with HIV. An immunoSEQ assay, version v3.0, was performed at survey level. Clones were sequenced by immunoSEQ multiplex PCR, and TCRdb holds only the in-frame ones, with some missing. The table records roughly 23,000 clones, about nine tenths of them present only once. The source was unsorted PBMCs, collected 1.8 years before starting antiretroviral therapy. The receptors were sampled from a woman aged 25 to 39 with HIV.

This chain joins TRBV30 and TRBJ1-6; D perhaps matches TRBD1 (5 bases). This CDR3 region has 15 residues. V was trimmed by 2 bases and J by 0 bases, leaving 8 bases between them. The germline V gene encodes CDR1 GTSNPN and CDR2 SVGIG (reference sequence). The CDR3 here is CAWSRDSSYNSPLHF. CDR3 coding DNA: TGTGCCTGGAGTCGCGACAGCTCCTATAATTCACCCCTCCACTTT. Full variable domain (outside the CDR3, taken from reference TRBV30 and TRBJ1-6): SQTIHQWPATLVQPVGSPLSLECTVEGTSNPNLYWYRQAAGRGLQLLFYSVGIGQISSEVPQNLSASRPQDRQFILSSKKLLLSDSGFYLCAWSRDSSYNSPLHFGNGTRLTVT.

This sequence joins TRBV29-1 and TRBJ2-7; no clear D. The CDR3 has 13 residues. Germline V gene data show CDR1 as SQVTM and CDR2 as ANQGSEA. The germline V and J ends were trimmed by 2 bases and 0 bases, with 8 bases remaining between them. Here the CDR3 DNA reads TGCAGCGTTGAATCGATGGGCTCCTACGAGCAGTACTTC. Its protein is CSVESMGSYEQYF.

This clone occurred once. The chain couples TRBV6-1 to TRBJ2-2, with D perhaps matching TRBD2 (5 bases). Trimming left V 1 base short and J 4 bases short, with 13 bases between. The germline gives CDR1 MNHNS, CDR2 SASEGT. The CDR3 has 16 amino acids. Here the CDR3 DNA reads TGTGCCAGCAGTGAAGGAAGCCTTCGGGGCACCGGGGAGCTGTTTTTT. Translated: CASSEGSLRGTGELFF.

CDR3 coding DNA: TGTGCCAGCAGCTTAGGACAGGGAAACTATGGCTACACCTTC. Translating it yields CASSLGQGNYGYTF. The chain uses TRBV7-9 and TRBJ1-2, with 7 bases aligning to TRBD1. Germline trimming cut 1 base from V and 2 bases from J; bases unmatched to any gene: 1. Germline-derived CDR1 and CDR2 are SEHNR and FQNEAQ (reference sequence). The CDR3 is 14 residues long. Full variable domain (outside the CDR3, taken from reference TRBV7-9 and TRBJ1-2): DTGVSQNPRHKITKRGQNVTFRCDPISEHNRLYWYRQTLGQGPEFLTYFQNEAQLEKSRLLSDRFSAERPKGSFSTLEIQRTEQGDSAMYLCASSLGQGNYGYTFGSGTRLTVV.

The rearrangement uses TRBV19 and TRBJ2-1; 8 bases fit TRBD2. Germline values: CDR1 LNHDA, CDR2 SQIVND (reference sequence). The CDR3 is made up of 14 amino acids. The trim removed 10 bases at V and 4 bases at J, leaving 9 bases unmatched. CDR3 sequence reads: CATRSGGHYNEQFF. The CDR3 region has the DNA TGTGCCACCAGGAGCGGGGGCCATTACAATGAGCAGTTCTTC.

The rearrangement uses TRBV21-1 and TRBJ2-7; the table gives TRBD1 as D, unverified against the DNA. TRBV21-1 is flagged as a pseudogene. The CDR3 runs 14 residues. Written as DNA, the CDR3 is TGTGCCAGCAGCAAAGACAGGGGTCCTGGCGAGCAGTACGTC. It specifies CASSKDRGPGEQYV.

The chain is built from TRBV18 and TRBJ2-5, with 10 bases that match TRBD2. Looked up from germline, CDR1 is KGHSH and CDR2 is LQKENI. The CDR3 length is 14 residues. Losses at the gene ends were 6 bases for V and 4 bases for J; bases not matched to a gene: 5. CDR3 residues: CASSSRTSGETQYF. The CDR3 nucleotides read TGTGCCAGCTCCTCTCGGACTAGCGGAGAGACCCAGTACTTC.

This clone was observed a single time. The V and J genes are TRBV7-3 and TRBJ2-1; D possibly corresponds to TRBD2 (5 bases). CDR3 length: 13 amino acids. Germline V lookup: CDR1 SGHTA, CDR2 FQGTGA. V lost 5 bases to trimming and J lost 9 bases, with 14 bases between them. CDR3 nucleotide sequence: TGTGCCAGCAGCACAAGAGAGGGCCTTGAGCAGTTCTTC. Amino acid sequence: CASSTREGLEQFF.

This chain connects TRBV6-1 to TRBJ2-3, with D maybe TRBD2 (6 bases). This CDR3 comprises 15 residues. V was trimmed by 6 bases and J by 2 bases, leaving 15 bases between them. Germline V gene sequence: CDR1 MNHNS, CDR2 SASEGT. DNA of the CDR3: TGTGCCAGCAGCGCCGCCGGGACTTACACAGATACGCAGTATTTT. Protein: CASSAAGTYTDTQYF.

The chain is built from TRBV7-3 and TRBJ2-2; D is unclear. V gave up 3 bases and J gave up 7 bases, with 9 bases separating them. The V gene's germline CDR1 is SGHTA and CDR2 FQGTGA. This CDR3 is built from 13 residues. CDR3 coding DNA: TGTGCCAGCAGCTTCGCTAGGGTCGGGGAGCTGTTTTTT. It codes for CASSFARVGELFF.

This chain uses TRBV6-4 with TRBJ2-3, with D possibly being TRBD2 (6 bases). Per germline, CDR1 MRHNA and CDR2 SNTAGT. The V gene lost 2 bases and the J gene lost 8 bases, with 14 bases spanning the gap. The CDR3 spans 14 residues. In DNA form, the CDR3 reads TGTGCCAGCAGTGACGCGACCCTCGGGGGTACGCAGTATTTT. Its protein product is CASSDATLGGTQYF.

The CDR3 spells CASSPRGDTEAFF. Written as DNA, the CDR3 is TGTGCCAGCTCACCGAGAGGGGACACTGAAGCTTTCTTT. The rearrangement links TRBV18 to TRBJ1-1, with D maybe TRBD1 (5 bases). Germline loops: CDR1 KGHSH, CDR2 LQKENI. V shed 3 bases and J shed 3 bases, with 8 bases lying between them. This CDR3 is built from 13 residues.

The rearrangement uses TRBV5-5 and TRBJ2-5, with 7 positions matching TRBD2. Germline CDR1 is SGHKS and CDR2 is YYEKEE (reference sequence). The ends lost 1 base at V and 3 bases at J; junction bases unmatched: 6. The CDR3 is made up of 15 amino acids. The CDR3 is CASSLMGRGEETQYF. The CDR3, as DNA: TGTGCCAGCAGCTTGATGGGGAGGGGTGAAGAGACCCAGTACTTC. Using reference TRBV5-5 and TRBJ2-5 for the parts outside the CDR3, the full variable domain is DAGVTQSPTHLIKTRGQQVTLRCSPISGHKSVSWYQQVLGQGPQFIFQYYEKEERGRGNFPDRFSARQFPNYSSELNVNALLLGDSALYLCASSLMGRGEETQYFGPGTRLLVL.

This rearrangement joins TRBV6-5 to TRBJ1-1; D ambiguous. Germline CDR1 is MNHEY and CDR2 is SVGAGI. The V gene lost 6 bases and the J gene lost 1 base, with 12 bases spanning the gap. This CDR3 has 14 amino acids. The CDR3 DNA is TGTGCCAGCAGAAGCAAGGGCCCGAACACTGAAGCTTTCTTT. Translation gives CASRSKGPNTEAFF.

A few counts support this clone. The chain has TRBV25-1 and TRBJ1-5; no reliable D call. V was pared by 6 bases and J by 6 bases, with 9 bases between. The CDR3 spans 12 residues. Germline lookup yields CDR1 MGHDK and CDR2 SYGVNS. This CDR3 is CASREGGQPQHF. The CDR3 DNA sequence: TGTGCCAGCAGAGAGGGAGGTCAGCCCCAGCATTTT.

CDR3 nucleotide sequence: TGTGCCAGTAGTCCCGGCCGCGCGACCGGGGAGCTGTTTTTT. The encoded protein is CASSPGRATGELFF. The chain joins TRBV19 to TRBJ2-2; D is unresolved. Trimming took off 5 bases at V and 5 bases at J, with 12 bases between the two ends. The CDR3 contains 14 residues. Germline CDR1 and CDR2: LNHDA and SQIVND (reference sequence). Full variable domain (remainder filled in from reference TRBV19 and TRBJ2-2): DGGITQSPKYLFRKEGQNVTLSCEQNLNHDAMYWYRQDPGQGLRLIYYSQIVNDFQKGDIAEGYSVSREKKESFPLTVTSAQKNPTAFYLCASSPGRATGELFFGEGSRLTVL.

The chain combines TRBV6-1 with TRBJ2-3; 7 bases align to TRBD2. CDR3 length equals 15 residues. Trimming removed 11 bases from V and 0 bases from J; junction bases left unmatched: 11. Germline CDR1 MNHNS, CDR2 SASEGT. The CDR3 DNA follows: TGTGCCGGGGGGAGGGGACGGATTAGCACAGATACGCAGTATTTT. Translating it yields CAGGRGRISTDTQYF.

The J gene is TRBJ1-1, the V gene TRBV5-6; a possible D gene is TRBD1 (5 bases). This CDR3 comprises 13 residues. V was trimmed by 9 bases and J by 4 bases, leaving 16 bases between them. Per the germline V gene, CDR1 is SGHDT and CDR2 is YYEEEE. The DNA of the CDR3 is TGTGCCACCCGGGGGTGGTACGGCACTGAAGCTTTCTTT. Translation: CATRGWYGTEAFF.

The gene calls are TRBV5-1 and TRBJ1-2, with D possibly being TRBD1 (5 bases). Germline CDR1 and CDR2: SGHRS and YFSETQ. The CDR3 runs to 13 residues. The V end was cut by 4 bases, the J end by 3 bases, with 10 bases between. The CDR3 DNA follows: TGCGCCAGCAGCATTGGGGGGGACTATGGCTACACCTTC. This codes for CASSIGGDYGYTF.

This clone was counted a few times. This chain uses TRBV19 with TRBJ1-2, with a tentative D call TRBD1 (5 bases). V was trimmed by 5 bases and J by 4 bases, leaving 8 bases between them. Germline-derived CDR1 and CDR2 are LNHDA and SQIVND (reference sequence). This CDR3 is built from 12 residues. The CDR3 here is CASSYRPYGYTF. The CDR3 nucleotides read TGTGCCAGTAGTTACAGGCCCTATGGCTACACCTTC. Full variable domain (remainder filled in from reference TRBV19 and TRBJ1-2): DGGITQSPKYLFRKEGQNVTLSCEQNLNHDAMYWYRQDPGQGLRLIYYSQIVNDFQKGDIAEGYSVSREKKESFPLTVTSAQKNPTAFYLCASSYRPYGYTFGSGTRLTVV.

The chain has TRBV30 and TRBJ1-2; D gene uncertain. V shed 0 bases and J shed 4 bases, with 12 bases lying between them. This CDR3 region has 14 residues. Germline lookup yields CDR1 GTSNPN and CDR2 SVGIG (reference sequence). The CDR3 nucleotides read TGTGCCTGGAGTGTAGTCGGGATCGGCTATGGCTACACCTTC. It encodes CAWSVVGIGYGYTF.

The rearrangement uses TRBV6-1 and TRBJ1-5, with 7 positions matching TRBD1. The germline CDR1 and CDR2 sequences are MNHNS and SASEGT. Trimming removed 9 bases from V and 0 bases from J; junction bases left unmatched: 8. The CDR3 has 15 amino acids. Here the CDR3 reads CASSGTEYSNQPQHF. The CDR3 nucleotides read TGTGCCAGTTCCGGGACAGAATATAGCAATCAGCCCCAGCATTTT.

The gene calls are TRBV5-6 and TRBJ2-1; 7 nucleotides line up with TRBD2. This CDR3 spans 13 amino acids. V shed 7 bases, J shed 8 bases, and the junction held 9 bases outside the gene matches. Germline CDR1 SGHDT, CDR2 YYEEEE. The CDR3 spells CASPETSLHEQFF. CDR3 bases: TGTGCCAGCCCGGAGACTAGCCTCCATGAGCAGTTCTTC.

The rearrangement uses TRBV5-5 and TRBJ1-5; the D gene is possibly TRBD1 (5 bases). Trimming removed 4 bases at V and 3 bases at J, with 11 bases between. The CDR3 runs 14 residues. Germline CDR1 and CDR2: SGHKS and YYEKEE (reference sequence). The CDR3 DNA is TGTGCCAGCAGCGTCGGACAAACCAATCAGCCCCAGCATTTT. This sequence encodes CASSVGQTNQPQHF.

This clone was found a few times. The genes are TRBV28 and TRBJ2-3; 9 nucleotides agree with TRBD2. The trim removed 6 bases at V and 10 bases at J, leaving 20 bases unmatched. This CDR3 comprises 17 residues. CDR1 is MDHEN and CDR2 is SYDVKM in the germline V gene. The CDR3 here is CASSPIQWQRGAAAQYF. CDR3 nucleotide sequence: TGTGCCAGCAGCCCGATCCAGTGGCAGCGGGGGGCCGCGGCGCAGTATTTT.

This rearrangement joins TRBV5-1 to TRBJ1-5; D is undetermined. Trimming took 0 bases from V and 6 from J, leaving 10 bases between them. The germline CDR1 and CDR2 sequences are SGHRS and YFSETQ. This CDR3 comprises 14 residues. The chain's CDR3 is CASSLDPMGQPQHF. CDR3 coding DNA: TGCGCCAGCAGCTTGGACCCGATGGGTCAGCCCCAGCATTTT.

The chain couples TRBV7-3 to TRBJ2-1; TRBD2 agrees at 10 bases. From germline, CDR1 is SGHTA and CDR2 FQGTGA. Germline trimming cut 1 base from V and 5 bases from J; bases unmatched to any gene: 5. There are 16 residues in the CDR3. CDR3 sequence reads: CASSLILAGGHNEQFF. CDR3 in DNA: TGTGCCAGCAGCTTAATATTAGCGGGGGGACACAATGAGCAGTTCTTC. Combining the CDR3 with reference TRBV7-3 and TRBJ2-1 gives the whole variable domain GAGVSQTPSNKVTEKGKYVELRCDPISGHTALYWYRQSLGQGPEFLIYFQGTGAADDSGLPNDRFFAVRPEGSVSTLKIQRTERGDSAVYLCASSLILAGGHNEQFFGPGTRLTVL.